Sequencing of this T cell receptor beta chain was carried out in a study of human T cells and chemical hapten exposure. Study-wide context: There were weekly diphenylcyclopropenone doses to the scalp for patients throughout the approximately 25-week study.

In its sample, this clonotype was seen a few times. In the original workflow: Samples held a median of around 96,000 TCRs, range roughly 20,000–700,000. TCRdb called the RACE reads again in MiXCR, with one record for every CDR3 protein. In this record, the V and J calls reflect TCRdb's handling and not the investigators' own analysis. The repertoire holds about 260,000 distinct CDR3 sequences, with around 9.3% as singletons. CDR1 is KGHDR and CDR2 is SFDVKD in the germline V gene. The CDR3 covers 14 residues. V was shortened by 7 bases and J by 0 bases, with 9 bases between the two germline ends. Time point of the sample: pre-sensitization, week 0. Stated treatment: therapeutic diphenylcyclopropenone sensitization with weekly scalp DPC. The template was total RNA from unfractionated whole blood.

The clonotype was recovered from a woman aged 35 to 49 with alopecia areata. Some clones in this sample may be carry-over from other donors' samples. The V and J genes are TRBV24-1 and TRBJ1-5, with D possibly being TRBD1 (5 bases). Specimen: whole blood, collected in connection with sensitization to the hapten diphenylcyclopropenone (DPC). The CDR3 sequence: CATSLTGSNQPQHF. CDR3 bases: TGTGCCACCAGCCTTACAGGTAGCAATCAGCCCCAGCATTTT.